The 23 T cell receptor beta chains reported below all come from one sample, sequenced in a study of blood T cell repertoires in COVID-19. The table came from immunoSEQ multiplex PCR; TCRdb's copy has only in-frame clones and leaves some out. Of under 200,000 clones listed, 84% are singletons. The sample comprised PBMCs or T cells enriched from blood (not recorded which). The receptor source for this set is a man in his fifties or sixties who had recovered from COVID-19.

The rearrangement uses TRBV5-1 and TRBJ2-1; possible D gene TRBD2, 5 bases. The length of the CDR3 is 12 residues. Per the germline V gene, CDR1 is SGHRS and CDR2 is YFSETQ. V was cut by 3 bases and J by 9 bases, with 10 bases left in between. The CDR3 nucleotides read TGCGCCAGCAGCTACACACGGGGTGAGCAGTTCTTC. This sequence encodes CASSYTRGEQFF.

V gene TRBV6-5 combines with J gene TRBJ1-5; TRBD1 agrees at 7 bases. The CDR3 spans 14 residues. CDR1 and CDR2 from the germline V gene are MNHEY and SVGAGI. V dropped 4 bases and J dropped 2; count of bases not matched to a gene: 2. CDR3 bases: TGTGCCAGCAGTTCGACAGGGCGCAATCAGCCCCAGCATTTT. The encoded protein is CASSSTGRNQPQHF.

The chain is built from TRBV6-1 and TRBJ1-5; D call uncertain. CDR3 length equals 12 residues. Germline V gene lookup returns CDR1 MNHNS and CDR2 SASEGT. V gave up 1 base and J gave up 11 bases, with 9 bases separating them. The CDR3 region has the DNA TGTGCCAGCAGTGAAGGTACTACGGCCCAGCATTTT. Translated, it gives CASSEGTTAQHF.

J is TRBJ2-1 and V is TRBV5-1; D perhaps matches TRBD2 (5 bases). CDR3 size: 17 residues. Germline CDR1 SGHRS, CDR2 YFSETQ. V shed 0 bases and J shed 0 bases, with 13 bases lying between them. In DNA, the CDR3 is TGCGCCAGCAGCTTGGTGGCTAGCTTTAGCTCCTACAATGAGCAGTTCTTC. This encodes CASSLVASFSSYNEQFF.

The V call is TRBV2, the J call TRBJ2-1, with D possibly TRBD2 on 6 matching bases. Trimming stripped 6 bases from V and 7 bases from J, with 19 bases between. Per the germline V gene, CDR1 is SNHLY and CDR2 is FYNNEI. This CDR3 region has 15 residues. The CDR3 loop is CASRSYLGGKNEQFF. Here the CDR3 DNA reads TGTGCCAGCAGATCCTATCTTGGGGGGAAGAATGAGCAGTTCTTC.

The chain has TRBV30 and TRBJ1-5; maybe TRBD1 (6 bases). This CDR3 is built from 13 residues. V lost 2 bases to trimming and J lost 5 bases, with 10 bases between them. Germline V lookup: CDR1 GTSNPN, CDR2 SVGIG (reference sequence). CDR3 region: CAWSWSGDQPQHF. The CDR3 DNA sequence: TGTGCCTGGAGTTGGTCAGGGGATCAGCCCCAGCATTTT.

The rearrangement joins TRBV5-1 to TRBJ2-2, with 11 nucleotides matching TRBD2. The V gene's germline CDR1 is SGHRS and CDR2 YFSETQ. J was trimmed by 4 bases and V by 4 bases; bases with no gene match: 9. There are 17 residues in the CDR3. The CDR3 region is CASSIVAGGPGTGELFF. CDR3 bases: TGCGCCAGCAGCATAGTAGCGGGGGGGCCGGGCACCGGGGAGCTGTTTTTT.

The rearrangement uses TRBV12-3 or TRBV12-4 and TRBJ1-1; 7 bases match TRBD1. J lost 1 base, V lost 6 bases, and 2 bases had no gene match. This CDR3 has 13 residues. This CDR3 reads CASSRQGNTEAFF. In nucleotides, the CDR3 is TGTGCCAGCAGCAGACAGGGGAACACTGAAGCTTTCTTT.

This clone is a singleton in its sample. The rearrangement uses TRBV5-1 and TRBJ2-7; D not certain. The CDR3 is 13 residues long. V gave up 0 bases and J gave up 3 bases, with 7 bases separating them. In germline, CDR1 is SGHRS, CDR2 YFSETQ. CDR3: CASSLVGGYEQYF. The CDR3 DNA sequence: TGCGCCAGCAGCTTGGTAGGCGGCTACGAGCAGTACTTC.

The chain couples TRBV11-2 to TRBJ1-3, with D perhaps matching TRBD1 (5 bases). With 5 bases removed from V and 0 bases from J, the gap between germline ends came to 17 bases. The CDR3 extends over 17 amino acids. From germline, CDR1 is SGHAT and CDR2 FQNNGV. The CDR3 nucleotides are TGTGCCAGCAGCCCCTACGGGGGACCTGTCTCTGGAAACACCATATATTTT. Protein product: CASSPYGGPVSGNTIYF. Variable domain in full (rest from reference TRBV11-2 and TRBJ1-3): EAGVAQSPRYKIIEKRQSVAFWCNPISGHATLYWYQQILGQGPKLLIQFQNNGVVDDSQLPKDRFSAERLKGVDSTLKIQPAKLEDSAVYLCASSPYGGPVSGNTIYFGEGSWLTVV.

This clone has ten or more counts. The DNA of the CDR3 is TGTGCCAGCAGTTTGGGAGGCCGGGACACCGGGGAGCTGTTTTTT. It encodes CASSLGGRDTGELFF. The chain uses TRBV28 and TRBJ2-2, with a weak D call TRBD2 (6 bases). This CDR3 comprises 15 residues. Germline V gives CDR1 MDHEN, CDR2 SYDVKM. The V gene lost 3 bases and the J gene lost 3 bases, with 11 bases spanning the gap. The whole variable domain, remainder taken from reference TRBV28 and TRBJ2-2, is DVKVTQSSRYLVKRTGEKVFLECVQDMDHENMFWYRQDPGLGLRLIYFSYDVKMKEKGDIPEGYSVSREKKERFSLILESASTNQTSMYLCASSLGGRDTGELFFGEGSRLTVL.

This chain joins TRBV2 and TRBJ2-5; D perhaps matches TRBD2 (6 bases). Germline CDR1 SNHLY, CDR2 FYNNEI. With 7 bases removed from V and 0 bases from J, the gap between germline ends came to 9 bases. The CDR3 has 13 residues. The CDR3 loop is CASTRGYQETQYF. The CDR3 DNA follows: TGTGCCAGCACACGGGGGTACCAAGAGACCCAGTACTTC.

The V call is TRBV7-2, the J call TRBJ1-5; tentative D call: TRBD1 (5 bases). The CDR3 extends over 17 amino acids. The V gene lost 3 bases and the J gene lost 2 bases, with 17 bases spanning the gap. Germline lookup yields CDR1 SGHTA and CDR2 FQGNSA. The CDR3 here is CASSLGGSGVGNQPQHF. CDR3 nucleotides: TGTGCCAGCAGCTTGGGCGGTTCGGGGGTGGGCAATCAGCCCCAGCATTTT.

This chain uses TRBV7-2 with TRBJ1-2, with 9 bases aligning to TRBD1. Germline trimming cut 5 bases from V and 3 bases from J; bases unmatched to any gene: 4. CDR1 is SGHTA, CDR2 FQGNSA, per germline. The CDR3 consists of 14 residues. CDR3 sequence reads: CASSTRQGDYGYTF. As DNA, the CDR3 is TGTGCCAGCAGCACCCGACAGGGGGACTATGGCTACACCTTC.

The rearrangement joins TRBV4-1 to TRBJ1-2; D remains unclear. This CDR3 has 13 residues. Germline V gene data show CDR1 as MGHRA and CDR2 as YSYEKL. V was shortened by 0 bases and J by 2 bases, with 4 bases between the two germline ends. The CDR3 coding sequence is TGCGCCAGCAGCCAAGACAGGAACTATGGCTACACCTTC. This encodes CASSQDRNYGYTF.

This chain links TRBV20-1 with TRBJ2-1; TRBD2 matches at 7 bases. The CDR3 runs to 16 residues. V gave up 3 bases and J gave up 0 bases; unmatched junction bases: 8. Germline CDR1 is DFQATT and CDR2 is SNEGSKA (reference sequence). CDR3 coding DNA: TGCAGTGCTAGTATTGCGGGGGAGAGCTCCTACAATGAGCAGTTCTTC. This encodes CSASIAGESSYNEQFF.

The V call is TRBV2, the J call TRBJ2-1; 13 nucleotides line up with TRBD2. V was clipped by 2 bases and J by 6 bases; unmatched bases: 4. Germline V gene data show CDR1 as SNHLY and CDR2 as FYNNEI. The CDR3 contains 16 residues. In nucleotides, the CDR3 is TGTGCCAGCAGTGAACTCAGGACTAGCGGGGGCAATGAGCAGTTCTTC. Translation: CASSELRTSGGNEQFF.

The V and J genes are TRBV18 and TRBJ1-2, with TRBD1 as a possible D gene (6 bases). Germline V gene data show CDR1 as KGHSH and CDR2 as LQKENI. The length of the CDR3 is 15 residues. With 3 bases removed from V and 0 bases from J, the gap between germline ends came to 11 bases. CDR3 amino acids: CASSPQDRANYGYTF. CDR3 in DNA: TGTGCCAGCTCACCTCAGGACAGAGCTAACTATGGCTACACCTTC.

This chain uses TRBV5-6 with TRBJ2-1; tentatively, D is TRBD2 (5 bases). V was trimmed by 4 bases and J by 9 bases, leaving 8 bases between them. The CDR3 has 11 residues. Germline loops: CDR1 SGHDT, CDR2 YYEEEE. The DNA for the CDR3 is TGTGCCAGCAGCAGACTACCTGAGCAGTTCTTC. Residues: CASSRLPEQFF. The whole variable domain, remainder taken from reference TRBV5-6 and TRBJ2-1, is DAGVTQSPTHLIKTRGQQVTLRCSPKSGHDTVSWYQQALGQGPQFIFQYYEEEERQRGNFPDRFSGHQFPNYSSELNVNALLLGDSALYLCASSRLPEQFFGPGTRLTVL.

The V gene is TRBV6-5, the J gene TRBJ1-6; D perhaps matches TRBD1 (6 bases). Germline assignment: CDR1 MNHEY and CDR2 SVGAGI. The CDR3 spans 15 residues. The ends were cut back, 0 bases at V and 10 bases at J, with 13 bases in the middle. CDR3 coding DNA: TGTGCCAGCAGTTACTCGGCCAGGGGAACCTCACCCCTCCACTTT. This codes for CASSYSARGTSPLHF.

The chain is built from TRBV7-8 and TRBJ2-1, with 12 positions matching TRBD2. This CDR3 has 17 amino acids. Germline V gene data show CDR1 as SGHVS and CDR2 as FQNEAQ. Trimming took 4 bases from V and 8 from J; bases not matched to a gene: 12. In DNA, the CDR3 is TGTGCCAGCAGCTCAGGGACCCCGGGACTAGCGGGCCATGAGCAGTTCTTC. It is translated as CASSSGTPGLAGHEQFF.

This chain joins TRBV5-1 and TRBJ2-5; 11 nucleotides line up with TRBD1. V trimming: 2 bases; J trimming: 5 bases; junction bases outside the gene matches: 8. Germline values: CDR1 SGHRS, CDR2 YFSETQ. This CDR3 contains 16 residues. CDR3 residues: CASSFRGQGVLETQYF. DNA for the CDR3: TGCGCCAGCAGCTTCAGGGGACAGGGGGTTTTGGAGACCCAGTACTTC.

The chain recombines TRBV18 with TRBJ1-3; D possibly corresponds to TRBD1 (5 bases). In germline, CDR1 is KGHSH, CDR2 LQKENI. The CDR3 extends over 16 amino acids. Trimming shortened V by 1 base and J by 2 bases, and 12 bases separated the two germline ends. Here the CDR3 DNA reads TGTGCCAGCTCACCACAAAGGGGAGGAACTGGAAACACCATATATTTT. Protein product: CASSPQRGGTGNTIYF.